Below, 30 T cell receptor beta chains from the same sample are listed, as sequenced in a study of T cell changes during pregnancy in multiple sclerosis. Libraries were prepared by immunoSEQ multiplex PCR; TCRdb keeps only in-frame clonotypes and omits some of them. Found here are some 60,000 clones, about 94% of them singletons; the top ten hold 0.35% to 0.45%. Material: CD4+ T cells from peripheral blood mononuclear cells, obtained before pregnancy. These receptors all stem from a female donor with multiple sclerosis, enrolled in a pregnancy study.

The J gene is TRBJ2-1, the V gene TRBV6-1; D possibly corresponds to TRBD2 (5 bases). The CDR3 sequence is 12 residues long. The germline V gene has CDR1 MNHNS and CDR2 SASEGT. Trimming stripped 2 bases from V and 10 bases from J, with 9 bases between. CDR3 in DNA: TGTGCCAGCAGTGAACGGGGATTGGAGCAGTTCTTC. It encodes CASSERGLEQFF.

V usage is TRBV18 and J usage is TRBJ2-1; 7 nucleotides agree with TRBD2. The V gene end was trimmed by 4 bases and the J gene end by 4 bases; junction bases not matched to a gene: 10. This CDR3 has 16 amino acids. CDR1 and CDR2 from the germline V gene are KGHSH and LQKENI. The CDR3 protein is CASSRQRSGGYNEQFF. The CDR3, as DNA: TGTGCCAGCTCACGACAACGATCGGGAGGATACAATGAGCAGTTCTTC. Drawing the rest from reference TRBV18 and TRBJ2-1, the complete variable domain is NAGVMQNPRHLVRRRGQEARLRCSPMKGHSHVYWYRQLPEEGLKFMVYLQKENIIDESGMPKERFSAEFPKEGPSILRIQQVVRGDSAAYFCASSRQRSGGYNEQFFGPGTRLTVL.

The chain employs TRBV11-3 and TRBJ2-7; 9 nucleotides agree with TRBD2. The V gene's germline CDR1 is SGHNT and CDR2 YENEEA. Germline trimming cut 4 bases from V and 2 bases from J; bases unmatched to any gene: 6. The CDR3 runs 15 residues. The CDR3 loop reads CASSSSTSGTYEQYF. DNA for the CDR3: TGTGCCAGCAGCTCCTCGACTAGCGGAACCTACGAGCAGTACTTC. Full variable domain (missing parts from reference TRBV11-3 and TRBJ2-7): EAGVVQSPRYKIIEKKQPVAFWCNPISGHNTLYWYLQNLGQGPELLIRYENEEAVDDSQLPKDRFSAERLKGVDSTLKIQPAELGDSAVYLCASSSSTSGTYEQYFGPGTRLTVT.

The J gene is TRBJ2-7, the V gene TRBV28; no definite D call. This CDR3 has 14 residues. The V end lost 5 bases, the J end lost 5 bases, and 16 bases lay between the germline ends. CDR1 and CDR2 from the germline V gene are MDHEN and SYDVKM. CDR3 amino acids: CASSPPSHHNEQYF. DNA for the CDR3: TGTGCCAGCAGTCCCCCGAGTCATCATAACGAGCAGTACTTC.

This chain uses TRBV4-1 with TRBJ1-2; TRBD1 agrees at 9 bases. CDR1 and CDR2 (germline): MGHRA, YSYEKL. V shed 6 bases, J shed 6 bases, and the junction held 11 bases outside the gene matches. The CDR3 is made up of 15 amino acids. The CDR3 nucleotides are TGCGCCAGCAGTGCATTGGGACAGGGAAGAAATGGCTACACCTTC. It encodes CASSALGQGRNGYTF.

The gene calls are TRBV29-1 and TRBJ1-1, with 8 bases matching TRBD1. CDR3 size: 13 residues. Germline V CDR1 and CDR2: SQVTM, ANQGSEA. V lost 6 bases to trimming and J lost 5 bases; unmatched junction nucleotides: 8. CDR3 in DNA: TGCAGCGTCACGACAGGGGTGATAACTGAAGCTTTCTTT. Protein sequence: CSVTTGVITEAFF.

The V call is TRBV15, the J call TRBJ1-2; no firm D call. The CDR3 is 13 amino acids. The ends were cut back, 4 bases at V and 5 bases at J, with 11 bases in the middle. The germline V gene encodes CDR1 LNHNV and CDR2 YYDKDF (reference sequence). CDR3 region: CATSNDRDYGYTF. The CDR3 nucleotides are TGTGCCACCAGCAACGACCGGGATTATGGCTACACCTTC.

The chain employs TRBV28 and TRBJ1-2; 7 nucleotides align to TRBD1. Germline CDR1 is MDHEN and CDR2 is SYDVKM. J gave up 4 bases and V 8 bases, and 10 bases lay outside the gene matches. The CDR3 contains 14 residues. CDR3 amino acids: CASLRTGIGYGYTF. CDR3 nucleotide sequence: TGTGCCAGCCTGCGGACAGGAATAGGCTATGGCTACACCTTC.

As concerns this clone: The junction departs from the called germline gene at one end, perhaps through a read error. The chain has TRBV5-4 and TRBJ1-2, with TRBD1 matching over 7 bases. The V gene's germline CDR1 is SGHNT and CDR2 YYREEE (reference sequence). This CDR3 contains 12 residues. The CDR3 is CASSPTGKEVVF. The DNA of the CDR3 is TGTGCCAGCAGCCCGACAGGGAAGGAAGTGGTTTTC.

V and J are TRBV7-3 and TRBJ1-1; the match to TRBD1 covers 8 bases. Unmatched junction bases numbered 3, after V lost 2 bases and J lost 1 base. Germline assignment: CDR1 SGHTA and CDR2 FQGTGA. The CDR3 runs to 15 residues. In DNA form, the CDR3 reads TGTGCCAGCAGCTTAGCAGGGGGCTCGAACACTGAAGCTTTCTTT. Its protein is CASSLAGGSNTEAFF.

The rearrangement links TRBV4-3 to TRBJ2-2; D ambiguous. There are 14 residues in the CDR3. Germline V gene data show CDR1 as LGHNA and CDR2 as YSLEER. Trimming stripped 1 base from V and 8 bases from J, with 11 bases between. The CDR3 DNA is TGCGCCAGCAGCCAAGGTCCTGTGTCGGGGGAGCTGTTTTTT. This encodes CASSQGPVSGELFF.

The table lists this clone with a few counts. The chain has TRBV5-1 and TRBJ2-7, with 7 bases that match TRBD2. The CDR3 covers 12 residues. Trimming took 4 bases from V and 3 from J; bases not matched to a gene: 1. Germline V lookup: CDR1 SGHRS, CDR2 YFSETQ. CDR3 in amino acids: CASSPGGYEQYF. The CDR3 bases are TGCGCCAGCAGCCCGGGAGGCTACGAGCAGTACTTC.

The rearrangement joins TRBV7-2 to TRBJ1-2; 7 bases are shared with TRBD1. The V gene end was trimmed by 1 base and the J gene end by 4 bases; junction bases not matched to a gene: 9. Looked up from germline, CDR1 is SGHTA and CDR2 is FQGNSA. The CDR3 is 16 residues long. The CDR3 region is CASSLDLERGLYGYTF. CDR3 DNA sequence: TGTGCCAGCAGCTTAGACCTTGAGAGGGGGCTCTATGGCTACACCTTC.

V is TRBV11-2 and J is TRBJ2-3; a weak D match, TRBD2 (5 bases). Germline loops: CDR1 SGHAT, CDR2 FQNNGV. The CDR3 spans 15 residues. Trimming pared 0 bases from V and 4 bases from J, leaving 11 bases between. The CDR3 coding sequence is TGTGCCAGCAGCTTAGATATCGGGAAGGCAGATACGCAGTATTTT. It translates to CASSLDIGKADTQYF.

The gene calls are TRBV7-2 and TRBJ2-1, with TRBD2 matching 10 bases. Germline trimming cut 5 bases from V and 9 bases from J; bases unmatched to any gene: 13. This CDR3 region has 16 residues. Germline V gene sequence: CDR1 SGHTA, CDR2 FQGNSA. CDR3 coding DNA: TGTGCCAGCAGCCGAGGGCGCAGCGGGAGGGATGGTGAGCAGTTCTTC. As protein: CASSRGRSGRDGEQFF. The whole variable domain, filled in from reference TRBV7-2 and TRBJ2-1, reads GAGVSQSPSNKVTEKGKDVELRCDPISGHTALYWYRQSLGQGLEFLIYFQGNSAPDKSGLPSDRFSAERTGGSVSTLTIQRTQQEDSAVYLCASSRGRSGRDGEQFFGPGTRLTVL.

This sequence joins TRBV5-6 and TRBJ1-2; 9 nucleotides align to TRBD1. Trimming at V came to 2 bases and at J to 7 bases, leaving 3 bases not matched to a gene. The CDR3 runs 13 residues. Germline CDR1 is SGHDT and CDR2 is YYEEEE. The CDR3 DNA is TGTGCCAGCAGCTTAGACAGGGGGTTTGGCTACACCTTC. Amino acids: CASSLDRGFGYTF.

The rearrangement uses TRBV7-2 and TRBJ1-5, with D possibly being TRBD1 (5 bases). This CDR3 is built from 15 residues. Trimming removed 1 base from V and 6 bases from J, with 13 bases in between. Germline CDR1 SGHTA, CDR2 FQGNSA. The CDR3 region is CASSLVSGRGQPQHF. As DNA, the CDR3 is TGTGCCAGCAGCTTAGTGTCAGGGCGGGGTCAGCCCCAGCATTTT. Supplemented by reference TRBV7-2 and TRBJ1-5, the full variable domain reads GAGVSQSPSNKVTEKGKDVELRCDPISGHTALYWYRQSLGQGLEFLIYFQGNSAPDKSGLPSDRFSAERTGGSVSTLTIQRTQQEDSAVYLCASSLVSGRGQPQHFGDGTRLSIL.

The chain uses TRBV5-1 and TRBJ2-7, with D perhaps matching TRBD2 (6 bases). V dropped 5 bases and J dropped 4 bases, with 16 bases sitting between them. The CDR3 is made up of 14 amino acids. Germline V gives CDR1 SGHRS, CDR2 YFSETQ. The CDR3 bases are TGCGCCAGCAGTACCTCGGGAGTATCATACGAGCAGTACTTC. Amino acid sequence: CASSTSGVSYEQYF.

This chain connects TRBV7-9 to TRBJ2-3; D might be TRBD1 (7 bases). V lost 4 bases to trimming and J lost 2 bases, with 19 bases between them. The germline V gene encodes CDR1 SEHNR and CDR2 FQNEAQ (reference sequence). CDR3 size: 17 residues. The CDR3 nucleotides read TGTGCCAGCAGCTCCGATACCGACAGGGACTTCACAGATACGCAGTATTTT. It codes for CASSSDTDRDFTDTQYF.

The CDR3 DNA reads TGTGCCAGCAGCCCAGGGGGCGCGGGGCAGCCCCAGCATTTT. Residues: CASSPGGAGQPQHF. The V call is TRBV28, the J call TRBJ1-5, with 8 bases identical to TRBD1. The V gene end was trimmed by 6 bases and the J gene end by 7 bases; junction bases not matched to a gene: 8. This CDR3 has 14 amino acids. Germline V gene sequence: CDR1 MDHEN, CDR2 SYDVKM.

This chain uses TRBV21-1 with TRBJ2-1; no DNA check was done on the table's D call, TRBD2. TRBV21-1 is a pseudogene segment. This CDR3 region has 17 residues. The CDR3 nucleotides read TGTGCCAGCAGCGCCAAGGGCGCGGGCGGAGGGAACAATGAGCAGTTCTTC. It is translated as CASSAKGAGGGNNEQFF.

The CDR3 nucleotides are TGTGCCAGCAGCACCCGGGAATACAATGAGCAGTTCTTC. It translates to CASSTREYNEQFF. The rearrangement joins TRBV7-6 to TRBJ2-1, with TRBD2 as a possible D gene (5 bases). The V end was cut by 5 bases, the J end by 4 bases, with 9 bases between. This CDR3 has 13 residues. Germline V gene data show CDR1 as SGHVS and CDR2 as FNYEAQ.

This chain uses TRBV4-3 with TRBJ2-3, with TRBD2 matching 10 bases. Germline-derived CDR1 and CDR2 are LGHNA and YSLEER. The CDR3 length is 15 residues. Germline trimming cut 5 bases from V and 1 base from J; bases unmatched to any gene: 3. The CDR3: CASSAGTSGTDTQYF. In DNA, the CDR3 is TGCGCCAGCAGCGCCGGGACTAGCGGCACAGATACGCAGTATTTT.

V gene TRBV6-5 combines with J gene TRBJ2-5, with 8 bases lining up with TRBD2. The CDR3 spans 16 residues. CDR1 and CDR2 (germline): MNHEY, SVGAGI. V was clipped by 0 bases and J by 3 bases; unmatched bases: 6. The CDR3 bases are TGTGCCAGCAGTTACTCGATTCGGGGGGGGAAAGAGACCCAGTACTTC. Translating gives CASSYSIRGGKETQYF.

V and J are TRBV4-2 and TRBJ2-2; 8 positions agree with TRBD2. The CDR3 spans 15 residues. The ends lost 2 bases at V and 5 bases at J; junction bases unmatched: 4. Looked up from germline, CDR1 is LGHNA and CDR2 is YNFKEQ. The CDR3 coding sequence is TGTGCCAGCAGCCAAAGGTCGGGGGGGACCGGGGAGCTGTTTTTT. Translating gives CASSQRSGGTGELFF.

This rearrangement joins TRBV7-2 to TRBJ2-7; perhaps TRBD2 as D (5 bases). CDR3 length equals 14 residues. Germline V lookup: CDR1 SGHTA, CDR2 FQGNSA. The V gene lost 1 base and the J gene lost 5 bases, with 12 bases spanning the gap. CDR3 in amino acids: CASSLVEGPHEQYF. For the CDR3, the DNA is TGTGCCAGCAGCTTAGTCGAGGGCCCCCACGAGCAGTACTTC.

Comments on this clone: One junction end does not reproduce the germline sequence, and a read error may be involved. This chain connects TRBV5-6 to TRBJ2-1; tentative D call: TRBD2 (6 bases). The CDR3 loop spans 12 amino acids. The germline gives CDR1 SGHDT, CDR2 YYEEEE. The CDR3 reads CASSLAGRQRIF. The CDR3 DNA is TGTGCCAGCAGCTTGGCCGGGAGACAGCGGATCTTC.

The CDR3 DNA follows: TGTGCCAGCAGCTTGAGCGGTTCGACGGGGGAGCAGTACTTC. Translation gives CASSLSGSTGEQYF. This chain links TRBV5-6 with TRBJ2-7, with a tentative D call TRBD2 (5 bases). The germline V gene encodes CDR1 SGHDT and CDR2 YYEEEE. The CDR3 extends over 14 amino acids. V lost 1 base, J lost 7 bases, and 15 bases lay in between.

This chain joins TRBV7-2 and TRBJ2-3; 11 bases fit TRBD2. The CDR3 contains 15 residues. With V trimmed by 0 bases and J by 5 bases, 1 base remained unmatched. Germline-derived CDR1 and CDR2 are SGHTA and FQGNSA. CDR3 sequence reads: CASSLASGGGDTQYF. The CDR3 bases are TGTGCCAGCAGCTTAGCTAGCGGGGGGGGAGATACGCAGTATTTT.

This chain uses TRBV29-1 with TRBJ1-5, with 8 bases aligning to TRBD1. The J segment lost 7 bases and the V segment lost 6 bases, leaving 8 bases of the junction unmatched. The CDR3 is 13 residues long. Germline V gene sequence: CDR1 SQVTM, CDR2 ANQGSEA. The CDR3 is CSVADRARQPQHF. The CDR3 nucleotides are TGCAGCGTAGCGGACAGGGCCCGACAGCCCCAGCATTTT.